This T cell receptor beta chain came from a study of T cell responses to AZD1222 COVID-19 vaccine. The method was immunoSEQ multiplex PCR; TCRdb's version includes in-frame clones alone and lacks a portion of them. The sample lists approximately 130,000 clones, roughly nine tenths occurring once. The CDR3 has 14 residues. With 5 bases removed from V and 0 bases from J, the gap between germline ends came to 11 bases. Germline CDR1 reads LNHDA; CDR2 reads SQIVND (reference sequence). The TCR originated in an adult who received the AZD1222 COVID-19 vaccine. Specimen: peripheral blood, collected 28 days after the second AZD1222 dose. V usage is TRBV19 and J usage is TRBJ2-7, with D perhaps matching TRBD2 (5 bases). The CDR3 DNA sequence: TGTGCCAGTAGTGGCCTGGAGGACTCCTACGAGCAGTACTTC. Amino acid sequence: CASSGLEDSYEQYF.